This T cell receptor (beta chain) comes out of a study of T cells in tumors after PD-1 blockade. Sequenced by immunoSEQ multiplex PCR; TCRdb stores in-frame clones only, minus some. The data contain some 60,000 clones, over 75% of them seen just once; the ten biggest clones take up around an eighth. In germline, CDR1 is SGHDT, CDR2 YYEEEE. This CDR3 has 16 amino acids. The J segment lost 8 bases and the V segment lost 6 bases, leaving 17 bases of the junction unmatched. The chain joins TRBV5-6 to TRBJ2-3, with 8 bases identical to TRBD2. This clonotype was sampled from a human donor with basal cell carcinoma. The input for sequencing was PBMCs, taken before anti-PD-1 treatment. The CDR3 loop is CASNPYNGGAMVTQYF. The CDR3, as DNA: TGTGCCAGCAACCCTTATAACGGGGGGGCAATGGTTACGCAGTATTTT.